Here is one TCR beta chain with its context. In the PCR, 60 Vbeta and 13 Jbeta primers were used. Clones were read by immunoSEQ multiplex PCR, and TCRdb kept only the in-frame ones, dropping some. The sample comprises about 98,000 clones, about 81% of which are singletons, and less than 1.5% rests with the top ten. Looked up from germline, CDR1 is MNHEY and CDR2 is SMNVEV (reference sequence). Trimming removed 5 bases from V and 5 bases from J, with 13 bases in between. The CDR3 has 14 residues. The data are from a study of cytomegalovirus exposure and HLA in healthy donors. The chain uses TRBV27 and TRBJ2-1; D is possibly TRBD2 (5 bases). The TCR was taken from a man between 40 and 49 years old in good health and CMV-seronegative. The source material was PBMCs. CDR3 region: CASSAGFGNNEQFF. Written as DNA, the CDR3 is TGTGCCAGCAGTGCAGGATTCGGGAACAATGAGCAGTTCTTC.